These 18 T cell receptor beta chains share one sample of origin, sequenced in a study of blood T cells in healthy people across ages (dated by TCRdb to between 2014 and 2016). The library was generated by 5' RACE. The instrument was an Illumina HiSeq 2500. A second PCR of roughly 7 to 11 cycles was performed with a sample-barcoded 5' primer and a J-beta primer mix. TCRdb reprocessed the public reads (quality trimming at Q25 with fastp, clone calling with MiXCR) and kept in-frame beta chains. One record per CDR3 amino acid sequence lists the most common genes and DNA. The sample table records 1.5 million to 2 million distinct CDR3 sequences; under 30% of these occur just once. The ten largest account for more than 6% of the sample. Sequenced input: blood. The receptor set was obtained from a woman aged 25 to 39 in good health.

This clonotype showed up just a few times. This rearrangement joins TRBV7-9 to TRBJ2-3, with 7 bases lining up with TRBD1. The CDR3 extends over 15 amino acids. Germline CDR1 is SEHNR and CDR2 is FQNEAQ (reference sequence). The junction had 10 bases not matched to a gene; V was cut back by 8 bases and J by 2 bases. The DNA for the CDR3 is TGTGCCAGCCTCCTGGGGGACAGAGACACAGATACGCAGTATTTT. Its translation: CASLLGDRDTDTQYF.

CDR3 protein: CATSDSRTSPSEQYF. The CDR3 bases are TGTGCCACCAGTGATTCCCGGACTAGCCCCTCCGAGCAGTACTTC. This chain joins TRBV24-1 and TRBJ2-7; TRBD2 aligns across 8 bases. Trimming took 2 bases from V and 6 from J; bases not matched to a gene: 8. Germline assignment: CDR1 KGHDR and CDR2 SFDVKD. The CDR3 sequence is 15 residues long.

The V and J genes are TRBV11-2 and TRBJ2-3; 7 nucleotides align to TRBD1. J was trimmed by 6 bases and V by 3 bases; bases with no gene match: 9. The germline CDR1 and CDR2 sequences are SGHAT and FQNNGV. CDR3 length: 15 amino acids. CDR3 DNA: TGTGCCAGCAGCTTTAGCACAGGGGTTCAGGATACGCAGTATTTT. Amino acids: CASSFSTGVQDTQYF.

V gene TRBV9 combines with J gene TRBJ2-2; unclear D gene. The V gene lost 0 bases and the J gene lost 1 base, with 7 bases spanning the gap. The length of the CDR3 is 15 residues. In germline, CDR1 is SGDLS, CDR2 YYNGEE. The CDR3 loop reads CASSVGAENTGELFF. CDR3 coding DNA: TGTGCCAGCAGCGTAGGGGCTGAGAACACCGGGGAGCTGTTTTTT.

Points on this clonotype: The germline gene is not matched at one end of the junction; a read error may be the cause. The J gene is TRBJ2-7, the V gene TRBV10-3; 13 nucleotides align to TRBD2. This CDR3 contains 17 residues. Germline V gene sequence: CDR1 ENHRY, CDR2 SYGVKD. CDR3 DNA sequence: TGTGCCATCAGTGACCCCGGGACTAGCGGGAACACCCACGAGCGGTACTTC. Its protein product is CAISDPGTSGNTHERYF.

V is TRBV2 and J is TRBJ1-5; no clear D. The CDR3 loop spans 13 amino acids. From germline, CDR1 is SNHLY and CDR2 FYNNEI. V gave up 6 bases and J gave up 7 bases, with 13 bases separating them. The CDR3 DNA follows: TGTGCCAGCAGGGTGGGAGTGGGGCAGCCCCAGCATTTT. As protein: CASRVGVGQPQHF.

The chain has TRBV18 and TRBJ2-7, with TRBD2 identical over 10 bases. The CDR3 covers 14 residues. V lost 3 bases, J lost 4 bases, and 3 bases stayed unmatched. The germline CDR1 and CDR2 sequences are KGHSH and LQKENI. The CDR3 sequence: CASSPPLAGYEQYF. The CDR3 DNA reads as TGTGCCAGCTCACCCCCACTAGCGGGATACGAGCAGTACTTC.

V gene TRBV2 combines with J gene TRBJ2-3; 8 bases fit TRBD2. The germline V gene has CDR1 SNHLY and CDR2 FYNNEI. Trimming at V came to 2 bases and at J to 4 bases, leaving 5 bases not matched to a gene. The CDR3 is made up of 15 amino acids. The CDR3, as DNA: TGTGCCAGCAGTGAACAAGCGGGGGCCTCAGATACGCAGTATTTT. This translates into CASSEQAGASDTQYF.

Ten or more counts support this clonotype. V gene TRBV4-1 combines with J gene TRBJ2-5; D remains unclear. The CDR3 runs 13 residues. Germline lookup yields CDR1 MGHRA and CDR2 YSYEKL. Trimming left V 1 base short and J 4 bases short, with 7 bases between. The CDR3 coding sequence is TGCGCCAGCAGCCAAGTATTGGTAGAGACCCAGTACTTC. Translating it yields CASSQVLVETQYF.

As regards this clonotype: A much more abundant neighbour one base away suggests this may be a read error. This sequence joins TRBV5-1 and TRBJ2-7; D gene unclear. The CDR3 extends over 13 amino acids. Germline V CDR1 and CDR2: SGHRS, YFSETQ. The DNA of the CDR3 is TGCCCCAGCAGCTTGATGCCCTCCTACGAGCAGTACTTC. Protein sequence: CPSSLMPSYEQYF.

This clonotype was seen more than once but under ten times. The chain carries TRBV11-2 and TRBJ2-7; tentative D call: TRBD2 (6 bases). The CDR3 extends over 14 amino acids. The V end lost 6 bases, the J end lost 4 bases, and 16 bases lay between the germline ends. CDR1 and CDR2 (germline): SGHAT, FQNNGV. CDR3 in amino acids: CASSSQEGRYEQYF. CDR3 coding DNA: TGTGCCAGCAGTTCCCAGGAGGGCCGGTACGAGCAGTACTTC.

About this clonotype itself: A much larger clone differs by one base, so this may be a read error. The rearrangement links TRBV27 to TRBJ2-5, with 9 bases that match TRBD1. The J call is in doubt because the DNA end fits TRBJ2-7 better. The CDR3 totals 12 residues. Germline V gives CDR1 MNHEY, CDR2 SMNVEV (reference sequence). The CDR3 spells CASRDRGDEQYF. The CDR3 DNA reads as TGTGCCAGCAGGGACAGGGGAGACGAGCAGTACTTC.

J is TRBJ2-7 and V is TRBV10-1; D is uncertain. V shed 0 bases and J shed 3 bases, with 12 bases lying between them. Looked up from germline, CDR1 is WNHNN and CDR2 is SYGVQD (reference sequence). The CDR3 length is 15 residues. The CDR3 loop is CASSESVGLGYEQYF. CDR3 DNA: TGCGCCAGCAGTGAGTCGGTCGGTTTAGGCTACGAGCAGTACTTC.

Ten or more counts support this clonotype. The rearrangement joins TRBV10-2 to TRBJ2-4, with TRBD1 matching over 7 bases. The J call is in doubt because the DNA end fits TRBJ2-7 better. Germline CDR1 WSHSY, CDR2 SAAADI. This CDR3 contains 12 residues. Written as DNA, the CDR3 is TGCGCCAGCAGAGACAGGGAGTACGAGCAGTACTTC. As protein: CASRDREYEQYF.

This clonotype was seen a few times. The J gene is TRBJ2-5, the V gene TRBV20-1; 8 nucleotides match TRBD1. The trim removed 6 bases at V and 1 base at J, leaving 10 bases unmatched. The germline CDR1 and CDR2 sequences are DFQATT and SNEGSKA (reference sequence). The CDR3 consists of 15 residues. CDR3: CSATDRENTQETQYF. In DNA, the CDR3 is TGCAGTGCAACGGACAGGGAGAACACCCAAGAGACCCAGTACTTC.

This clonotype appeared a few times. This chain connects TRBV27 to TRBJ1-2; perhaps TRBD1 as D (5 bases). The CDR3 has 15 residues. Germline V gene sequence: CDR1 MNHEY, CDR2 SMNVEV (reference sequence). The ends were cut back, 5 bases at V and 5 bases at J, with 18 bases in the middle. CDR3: CASSKGTGQEYGYTF. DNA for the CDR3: TGTGCCAGCAGTAAAGGGACGGGTCAGGAGTATGGCTACACCTTC.

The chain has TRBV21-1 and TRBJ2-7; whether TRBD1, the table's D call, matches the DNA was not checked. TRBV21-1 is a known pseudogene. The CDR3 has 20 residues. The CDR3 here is CASSSLDRGRREFGKYEQYF. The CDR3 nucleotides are TGTGCCAGCAGCAGTCTCGACAGGGGGCGTAGGGAATTCGGAAAGTACGAGCAGTACTTC.

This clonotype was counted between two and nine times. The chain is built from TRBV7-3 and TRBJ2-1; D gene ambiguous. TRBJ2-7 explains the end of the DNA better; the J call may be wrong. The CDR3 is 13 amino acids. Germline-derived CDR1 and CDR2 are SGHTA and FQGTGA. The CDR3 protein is CASSFSEYNEQYF. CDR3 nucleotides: TGTGCCAGCAGCTTTTCGGAGTACAATGAGCAGTACTTC.